This T cell receptor beta chain stems from a study of T cell changes during pregnancy in multiple sclerosis (dated by TCRdb to the late 2010s). Study-level background: Changes in the T cell repertoire over the course of pregnancy were examined in this study in women with multiple sclerosis.

In the case of this clone: The antigen this receptor binds is unknown. Base qualities were left out, and no much larger clone turns up one base away.

V ends up 2 bases short and J 5 bases short, with an unmatched junction base count of 5. From a lookup of the germline V gene, CDR1 and CDR2 are SGHTA and FQGNSA. CDR3 length: 16 amino acids, cysteine to phenylalanine. Kept here is only the CDR3 DNA, which spans 48 bases and is read in frame from base 1. Receptors were amplified or captured by the immunoSEQ multiplex PCR assay. TCRdb provides this immuneACCESS table in a form limited to in-frame rearrangements. Some clones are lacking; in checked studies, under half of them reflect an unresolved V gene, and why the rest are absent is not known. For this sample there are tens of thousands of clones; 91% appear just once. In total, the top ten clones hold 0.67% of the sample.

This receptor was obtained from a female donor in good health, enrolled as a control in a pregnancy study. Here the sequenced sample was CD4+ T cells from peripheral blood mononuclear cells, taken in the third trimester of pregnancy. The V and J genes are TRBV7-2 and TRBJ2-3, with 12 middle bases fitting TRBD2. The base sequence is TGTGCCAGCAGCTTATCCCTAGCGGGGGGGGGAGATACGCAGTATTTT. This yields the protein CASSLSLAGGGDTQYF.